This TCR beta chain was captured by sequencing in a study of graft-versus-host responses after intestinal transplantation. The table came from immunoSEQ multiplex PCR; TCRdb's copy has only in-frame clones and leaves some out. The table has some 21,000 clones, 25% to 35% seen once; the top ten hold roughly a tenth. V shed 6 bases, J shed 6 bases, and the junction held 7 bases outside the gene matches. Germline CDR1 and CDR2: SGHTA and FQGTGA. There are 15 residues in the CDR3. Responder cells labeled with CFSE (around 200,000) were co-plated with irradiated stimulator cells labeled with violet dye (around 200,000).

The sequence was obtained from a human patient who received an intestinal transplant. The chain couples TRBV7-3 to TRBJ2-3, with TRBD2 identical over 12 bases. Material: alloreactive CD8+ T cells from a mixed lymphocyte reaction culture, obtained before intestinal transplant. Subset here: CFSE-low proliferating T cells sorted from roughly 6-day pre-transplant mixed lymphocyte reaction (GvH or HvG direction). The CDR3 protein is CASSSGLAGFDTQYF. CDR3 bases: TGTGCCAGCAGTTCCGGACTAGCGGGGTTTGATACGCAGTATTTT. Looking up the rest from reference TRBV7-3 and TRBJ2-3 gives the full variable domain: GAGVSQTPSNKVTEKGKYVELRCDPISGHTALYWYRQSLGQGPEFLIYFQGTGAADDSGLPNDRFFAVRPEGSVSTLKIQRTERGDSAVYLCASSSGLAGFDTQYFGPGTRLTVL.